Given below is one TCR beta chain in context. The antigen remains unidentified. The data were obtained in a study of T-cell reconstitution after alpha-beta-depleted transplantation in children. This CDR3 region has 14 residues. V lost 7 bases to trimming and J lost 4 bases, with 14 bases between them. Germline values: CDR1 SNHLY, CDR2 FYNNEI. Unique molecular identifiers were incorporated when the TCRbeta library was constructed. Each CDR3 protein is one row after TCRdb ran MiXCR on the PCR reads. The repertoire holds approximately 980,000 distinct CDR3 sequences, roughly 31% seen once, with roughly 31% in the top ten. Study-wide findings and caveats: Fresh T-cell production supplied most of the T-cell counts and diversity seen one year after transplant. It was reported that alpha-beta T cells came from several hundred expanded graft clones (about two months after transplant). Recipient T cells and thymic progenitors that survived gave rise to the high TCRbeta diversity observed at day 60 in some patients.

This specimen was PBMCs, mostly from graft donor cells, taken 360 days after TCRalphabeta/CD19-depleted stem cell transplant. This TCR came from a boy in the first two years of life who had a stem cell transplant for SCID, so the T cells may come from the graft donor. The V call is TRBV2, the J call TRBJ1-5; TRBD1 is a possible D gene (6 bases). CDR3 nucleotide sequence: TGTGCCAGCATGGCGGGGGCGAGGAATCAGCCCCAGCATTTT. Translation gives CASMAGARNQPQHF.